This TCR beta chain comes out of a study of blood T cell repertoires in COVID-19. Study-wide context: The United States, Italy and Spain supplied acute and convalescent COVID-19 samples. In each case, the material was cDNA or gDNA derived from T cells, B-cell-depleted T cells, or PBMCs.

In the authors' workflow: Amplifying reference gene primers gave estimates of nucleated cell counts. Clones were read by immunoSEQ multiplex PCR, and TCRdb kept only the in-frame ones, dropping some. That table is the source of V, J and clone size, and D and trimming were worked out from the DNA. The sample shows about 200,000 clones, around four fifths of them seen only once. V lost 5 bases to trimming and J lost 3 bases, with 22 bases between them. This CDR3 is built from 17 residues. CDR1 is MNHEY and CDR2 is SMNVEV in the germline V gene (reference sequence). This TCR was sampled from a woman between 50 and 59 years old with acute or convalescent COVID-19. Sequencing was performed on peripheral blood. This sequence joins TRBV27 and TRBJ1-2; D gene ambiguous. The CDR3 nucleotides are TGTGCCAGCAGTCCACTCTCCCTTTCACGTGTGCACTATGGCTACACCTTC. Its translation: CASSPLSLSRVHYGYTF.